This T cell receptor (beta chain) is drawn from a study of T cells in Graves' hyperthyroidism and ophthalmopathy. About the study: The initial diagnosis was the point when peripheral blood was collected, ahead of any treatment.

Study conclusions and caveats: The model anticipated ophthalmopathy a median 6.5 months pre-onset.

From RNA transcripts, TCR beta CDR3 regions were amplified. HTBI primers drove first-round RT-PCR of the TCR CDR3. TCRdb independently ran MiXCR on the multiplex PCR reads; one entry per CDR3 protein. This sample has about 840,000 distinct CDR3 sequences, with roughly 40% found just once. The CDR3 spans 15 residues. The V end was cut by 1 base, the J end by 2 bases, with 9 bases between. CDR1 and CDR2 (germline): SGHAT, FQNNGV. Uncontrolled infection, other autoimmune disease, pregnancy or lactation excluded patients. Concerning this clonotype: The target antigen is unknown.

The sample was blood. The chain uses TRBV11-2 and TRBJ1-3; D is unresolved. The clonotype comes from a man younger than 30 with Graves' hyperthyroidism. The CDR3 DNA reads as TGTGCCAGCAGCTTAGGTCCGGCCCCTGGAAACACCATATATTTT. It translates to CASSLGPAPGNTIYF.